This T cell receptor beta chain was sequenced in a study of shared clonotypes between healthy human individuals. In the study overall: The donors, two women and three men, were aged 18 to 49.

This CDR3 has 15 residues. Trimming removed 6 bases from V and 0 bases from J, with 15 bases in between. Germline assignment: CDR1 MDHEN and CDR2 SYDVKM. Those who donated were healthy HIV-negative adults, with no recent acute infections or vaccinations reported. The protocol was immunoSEQ multiplex PCR, while the TCRdb copy is restricted to in-frame clones and leaves out a portion. The table includes 450,000 to 550,000 clones, less than 85% detected once. Whole-study findings and limits: Apart from blood, nothing was sampled; tissue repertoires likely differ. Enrolling few donors narrowed the genetic and exposure-history diversity that was represented.

Remarks on this clone: The antigen remains unidentified.

Sequences were obtained from PBMCs. The chain links TRBV28 to TRBJ2-7; D call uncertain. The TCR was taken from a woman in her thirties or forties in good health. Some clones in this sample may be carry-over from other donors' samples. The CDR3 DNA is TGTGCCAGCAGACTAATGATGGGGTTCTCCTACGAGCAGTACTTC. Residues: CASRLMMGFSYEQYF. Combining the CDR3 with reference TRBV28 and TRBJ2-7 gives the whole variable domain DVKVTQSSRYLVKRTGEKVFLECVQDMDHENMFWYRQDPGLGLRLIYFSYDVKMKEKGDIPEGYSVSREKKERFSLILESASTNQTSMYLCASRLMMGFSYEQYFGPGTRLTVT.